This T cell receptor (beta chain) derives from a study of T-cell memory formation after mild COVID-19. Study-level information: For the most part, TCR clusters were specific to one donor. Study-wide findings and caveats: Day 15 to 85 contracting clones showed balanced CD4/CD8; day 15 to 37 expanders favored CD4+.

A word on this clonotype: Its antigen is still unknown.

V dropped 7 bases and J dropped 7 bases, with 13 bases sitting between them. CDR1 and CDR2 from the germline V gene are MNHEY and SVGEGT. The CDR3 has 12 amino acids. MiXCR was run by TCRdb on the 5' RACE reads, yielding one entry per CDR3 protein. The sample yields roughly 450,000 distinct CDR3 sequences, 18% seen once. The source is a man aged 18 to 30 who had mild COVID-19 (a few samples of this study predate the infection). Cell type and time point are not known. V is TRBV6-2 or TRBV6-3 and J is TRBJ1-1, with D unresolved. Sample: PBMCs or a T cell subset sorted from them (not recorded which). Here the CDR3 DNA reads TGTGCCAGCACACAGACGACGTTTGAAGCTTTCTTT. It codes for CASTQTTFEAFF.